This TCR beta chain appears in the sequencing data of a study of control samples from healthy donors and cancer patients. The repertoire was sequenced with immunoSEQ multiplex PCR; TCRdb's copy has only in-frame clones and lacks some. Counted here are 130,000 or so clones, around 94% occurring once; the ten biggest clones make up more than 13%. This CDR3 comprises 17 residues. Germline V CDR1 and CDR2: SNHLY, FYNNEI. The ends were cut back, 6 bases at V and 0 bases at J, with 21 bases in the middle. V gene TRBV2 combines with J gene TRBJ2-7; D may be TRBD2 (5 bases). The sequenced sample consisted of PBMCs. This receptor was taken from a man in his sixties with colorectal cancer. The DNA for the CDR3 is TGTGCCAGCAGCCCTCCCGGGGTACAGATAGGCTCCTACGAGCAGTACTTC. Its protein product is CASSPPGVQIGSYEQYF.